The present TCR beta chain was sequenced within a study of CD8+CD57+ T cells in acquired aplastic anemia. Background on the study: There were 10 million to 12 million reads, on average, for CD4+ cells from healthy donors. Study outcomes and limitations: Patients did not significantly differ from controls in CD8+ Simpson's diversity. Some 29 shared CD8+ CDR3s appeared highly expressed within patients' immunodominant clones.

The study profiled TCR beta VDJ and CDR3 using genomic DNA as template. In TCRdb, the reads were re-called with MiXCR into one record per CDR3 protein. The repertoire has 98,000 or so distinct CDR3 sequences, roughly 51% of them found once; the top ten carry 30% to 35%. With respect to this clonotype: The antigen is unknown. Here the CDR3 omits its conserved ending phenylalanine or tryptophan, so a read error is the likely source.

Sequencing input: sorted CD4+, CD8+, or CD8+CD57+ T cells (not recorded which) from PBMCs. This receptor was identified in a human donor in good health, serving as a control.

The CDR3 nucleotides read TGCAGCGTTGAATTAGCGGGGGACCAAGAGACCCAGTACCTC. As protein: CSVELAGDQETQYL. The V call is TRBV29-1, the J call TRBJ2-5, with TRBD2 identical over 9 bases. Germline trimming cut 2 bases from V and 0 bases from J; bases unmatched to any gene: 1. There are 14 residues in the CDR3. The V gene's germline CDR1 is SQVTM and CDR2 ANQGSEA.